The 2 T cell receptor beta chains reported below all come from one sample, sequenced in a study of lymphopenia after photon versus proton radiotherapy. The repertoire was sequenced with immunoSEQ multiplex PCR; TCRdb's copy has only in-frame clones and lacks some. The table includes about 20,000 clones, approximately 92% detected once. The sequenced sample was peripheral blood, obtained from a patient treated with photon-based radiotherapy. Source of these receptors: a woman between 40 and 50 years old with cholangiocarcinoma.

V gene TRBV28 combines with J gene TRBJ1-2, with 7 bases lining up with TRBD1. V dropped 5 bases and J dropped 3; count of bases not matched to a gene: 6. This CDR3 has 14 residues. The germline gives CDR1 MDHEN, CDR2 SYDVKM. The DNA of the CDR3 is TGTGCCAGCAGTCGCGCCGGGACAGACTATGGCTACACCTTC. Its translation: CASSRAGTDYGYTF.

The chain combines TRBV18 with TRBJ1-5, with a tentative D call TRBD1 (5 bases). This CDR3 has 13 amino acids. CDR1 is KGHSH and CDR2 is LQKENI in the germline V gene. V lost 4 bases and J lost 5, with 9 bases in between. The CDR3 loop is CASSLDSYQPQHF. CDR3 DNA: TGTGCCAGCTCACTAGACAGTTATCAGCCCCAGCATTTT.